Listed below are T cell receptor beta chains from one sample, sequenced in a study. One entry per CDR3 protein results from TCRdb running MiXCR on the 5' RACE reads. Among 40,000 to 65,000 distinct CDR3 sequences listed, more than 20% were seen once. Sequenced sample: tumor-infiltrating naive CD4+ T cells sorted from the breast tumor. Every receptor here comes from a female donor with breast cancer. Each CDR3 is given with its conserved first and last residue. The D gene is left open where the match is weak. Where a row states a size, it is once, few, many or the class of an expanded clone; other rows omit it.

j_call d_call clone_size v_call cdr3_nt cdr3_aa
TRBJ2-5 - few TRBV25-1 TGTGCCAGCAATGCTGGGGGTCAAGAGACCCAGTACTTC CASNAGGQETQYF
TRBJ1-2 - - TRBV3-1 TGTGCCAGCAGCCAGTTCATCCCCAACTATGGCTACACCTTC CASSQFIPNYGYTF
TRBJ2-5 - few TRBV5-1 TGCGCCAGCAGCCCGGCAGACCGAGAGACCCAGTACTTC CASSPADRETQYF
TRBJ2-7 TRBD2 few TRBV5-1 TGCGCCAGCAGCCAGGGACTAGCGGGAGACTACGAGCAGTACTTC CASSQGLAGDYEQYF
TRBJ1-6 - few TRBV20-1 TGCAGTGCTAGAATGGGGGCAGGGTCACCCCTCCACTTT CSARMGAGSPLHF
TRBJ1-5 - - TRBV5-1 TGCGCCAGCAGCTTTACAGGGTTAAATCAGCCCCAGCATTTT CASSFTGLNQPQHF
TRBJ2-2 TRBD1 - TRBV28 TGTGCCAGCAGATCTGACAGGGGGCGAACCGGGGAGCTGTTTTTT CASRSDRGRTGELFF
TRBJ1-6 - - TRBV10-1 TGCGCCAGCACCCCACGGAGGGTCTATAATTCACCCCTCCACTTT CASTPRRVYNSPLHF
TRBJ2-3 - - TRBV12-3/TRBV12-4 TGTGCCAGCAGCTCTCAGGCGGAAGGTACGCAGTATTTT CASSSQAEGTQYF
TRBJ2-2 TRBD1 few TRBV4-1 TGCGCCAGCAGCCAAAGGGGACAGGCTAACACCGGGGAGCTGTTTTTT CASSQRGQANTGELFF
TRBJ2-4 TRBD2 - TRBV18 TGTGCCAGCTCACCGACTAGCAAGGTAGCCAAAAACATTCAGTACTTC CASSPTSKVAKNIQYF
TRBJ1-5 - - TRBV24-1 TGTGCGGATAGAACGGGGGCGCTTAGCAATCAGCCCCAGCATTTT CADRTGALSNQPQHF
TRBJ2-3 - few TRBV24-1 TGTGCCACCAGTGATGAGAGCGGCACAGATACGCAGTATTTT CATSDESGTDTQYF